This T cell receptor (beta chain) stems from a study of CD8 T cells in Susac syndrome. This CDR3 spans 13 amino acids. The junction had 11 bases not matched to a gene; V was cut back by 8 bases and J by 7 bases. Germline V gene data show CDR1 as DFQATT and CDR2 as SNEGSKA (reference sequence). Reverse transcription of roughly 0.5 to 1 ug RNA was carried out with random hexamers. Each CDR3 protein gets one entry after TCRdb re-called the immunoSEQ multiplex PCR reads with MiXCR. The sample holds approximately 300,000 distinct CDR3 sequences; 70% to 90% are singletons and the top ten take 0.18%. Sequencing of TCR beta, carried out with a high-throughput approach, was applied to CD8+ and CD4+ T cells from the blood.

The sequence came from a human donor with multiple sclerosis. The chain employs TRBV20-1 and TRBJ2-1, with 7 bases that match TRBD1. Input material: CD8+ T cells from PBMCs. The CDR3 region is CSKLRADRNEQFF. CDR3 sequence (DNA): TGCAGTAAATTAAGGGCGGACAGGAATGAGCAGTTCTTC.